Included here is one T cell receptor (beta chain) sequence, with context. Its antigen is currently unknown. These data are taken from a study of T cell responses to AZD1222 COVID-19 vaccine. Study findings and constraints: Spike was spanned by vaccine-associated CD4 TCRs, which were dominant at 160-218 and 743-854.

Sequencing used immunoSEQ multiplex PCR; TCRdb keeps in-frame clones, though not all of them. There are approximately 160,000 clones in the sample; under 95% occur only once, and 5% lies in the top ten. CDR3 length: 15 residues. The germline gives CDR1 LNHDA, CDR2 SQIVND (reference sequence). V was pared by 3 bases and J by 4 bases, with 5 bases of the junction left unmatched. The source was peripheral blood, collected on day 0 of AZD1222 vaccination. The receptor's source is an adult in good health. The rearrangement joins TRBV19 to TRBJ2-1; 8 nucleotides agree with TRBD2. DNA of the CDR3: TGTGCCAGTAGTATTGCCACTAGCGGATACAATGAGCAGTTCTTC. This encodes CASSIATSGYNEQFF.